Sequencing of this T cell receptor beta chain was carried out in a study of blood T cell repertoires in COVID-19. Seattle researchers signed up patients amid active infection and tracked them longitudinally. Original processing notes: Counts of nucleated cells, estimated from reference gene primer amplification, were obtained. TCRdb's table, derived via immunoSEQ multiplex PCR, lists solely in-frame clones and lacks some. The DNA was the basis for D and trimming; V, J and clone size are from that table. Of about 480,000 clones in the sample, approximately 92% were seen once. Sequenced: peripheral blood. This receptor was taken from a man between 18 and 29 years old with COVID-19, enrolled during active disease.

CDR3 sequence (DNA): TGTGCCAGCTCACCACCTTGGGACAGTGGACGGGATGAGCAGTTCTTC. Translating it yields CASSPPWDSGRDEQFF. The V call is TRBV18, the J call TRBJ2-1, with 7 bases identical to TRBD1. V lost 0 bases to trimming and J lost 8 bases; unmatched junction nucleotides: 10. CDR1 is KGHSH, CDR2 LQKENI, per germline. The CDR3 is 16 residues long.